This T cell receptor (beta chain) comes out of a study of Ad26.COV2.S vaccination and SARS-CoV-2 variants. The treatment is: around 19 received Ad26.COV2.S at low or high dose, single or two shots; 5 received placebo; per-sample allocation not given. The study sampled participants on day 63 after the first vaccine or placebo injection. The ends lost 5 bases at V and 5 bases at J; junction bases unmatched: 11. The CDR3 spans 16 residues. Germline V lookup: CDR1 MDHEN, CDR2 SYDVKM. Study observations and caveats: It was reported that spike-specific CD8+ and CD4+ T cell responses were substantially broad after vaccination. Total responses of T cells may have been underestimated by the analyses of TCR breadth and depth.

Details on this clone: Its cognate antigen is unknown.

Measured with immunoSEQ multiplex PCR; TCRdb has only the in-frame clones, and not every one. The sample contains 350,000 to 450,000 clones, roughly 90% of which appear only once. The source material was peripheral blood, sampled in a trial of Ad26.COV2.S vaccine versus placebo. The TCR originated in a person between 18 and 65 years old who received the Ad26.COV2.S COVID-19 vaccine or a placebo. The chain combines TRBV28 with TRBJ2-1; TRBD1 matches 8 bases. CDR3 amino acids: CASSRSRGLIDNEQFF. The CDR3, as DNA: TGTGCCAGCAGTCGGAGCAGGGGGCTAATTGACAATGAGCAGTTCTTC. Supplemented by reference TRBV28 and TRBJ2-1, the full variable domain reads DVKVTQSSRYLVKRTGEKVFLECVQDMDHENMFWYRQDPGLGLRLIYFSYDVKMKEKGDIPEGYSVSREKKERFSLILESASTNQTSMYLCASSRSRGLIDNEQFFGPGTRLTVL.